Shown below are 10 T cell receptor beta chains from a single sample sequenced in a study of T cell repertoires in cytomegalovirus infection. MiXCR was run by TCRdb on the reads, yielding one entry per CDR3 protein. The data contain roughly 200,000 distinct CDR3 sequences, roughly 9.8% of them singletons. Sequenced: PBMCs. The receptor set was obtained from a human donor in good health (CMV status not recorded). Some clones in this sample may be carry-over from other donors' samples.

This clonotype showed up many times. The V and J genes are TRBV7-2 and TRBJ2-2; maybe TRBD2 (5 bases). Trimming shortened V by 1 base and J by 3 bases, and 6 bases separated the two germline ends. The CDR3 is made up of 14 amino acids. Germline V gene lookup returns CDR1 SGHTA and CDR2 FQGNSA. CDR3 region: CASSLGGYTGELFF. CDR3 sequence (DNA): TGTGCCAGCAGCTTAGGAGGGTACACCGGGGAGCTGTTTTTT. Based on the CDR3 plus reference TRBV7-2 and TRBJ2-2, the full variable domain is GAGVSQSPSNKVTEKGKDVELRCDPISGHTALYWYRQSLGQGLEFLIYFQGNSAPDKSGLPSDRFSAERTGGSVSTLTIQRTQQEDSAVYLCASSLGGYTGELFFGEGSRLTVL.

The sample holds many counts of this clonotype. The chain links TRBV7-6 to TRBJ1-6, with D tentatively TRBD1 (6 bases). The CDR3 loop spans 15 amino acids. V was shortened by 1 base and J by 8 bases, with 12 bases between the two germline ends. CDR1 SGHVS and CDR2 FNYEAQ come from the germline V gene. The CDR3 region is CASSLVGGADSPLHF. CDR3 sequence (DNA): TGTGCCAGCAGCTTAGTGGGGGGCGCGGATTCACCCCTCCACTTT. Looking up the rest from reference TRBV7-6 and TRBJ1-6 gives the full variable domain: GAGVSQSPRYKVTKRGQDVALRCDPISGHVSLYWYRQALGQGPEFLTYFNYEAQQDKSGLPNDRFSAERPEGSISTLTIQRTEQRDSAMYRCASSLVGGADSPLHFGNGTRLTVT.

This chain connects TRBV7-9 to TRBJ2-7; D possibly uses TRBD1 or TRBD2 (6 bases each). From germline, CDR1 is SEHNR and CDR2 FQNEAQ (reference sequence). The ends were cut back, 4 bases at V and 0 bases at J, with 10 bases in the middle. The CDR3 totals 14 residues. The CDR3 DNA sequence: TGTGCCAGCAGCTCGGGGGCGGACTCCTACGAGCAGTACTTC. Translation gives CASSSGADSYEQYF.

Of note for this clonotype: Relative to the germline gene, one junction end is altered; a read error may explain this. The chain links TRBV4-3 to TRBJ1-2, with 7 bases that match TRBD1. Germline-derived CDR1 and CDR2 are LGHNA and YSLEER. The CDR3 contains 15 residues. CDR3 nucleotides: TGCGCCAGCAGACAAGCGATGACAGGGAACTATGGCTACACCTTC. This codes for CASRQAMTGNYGYTF.

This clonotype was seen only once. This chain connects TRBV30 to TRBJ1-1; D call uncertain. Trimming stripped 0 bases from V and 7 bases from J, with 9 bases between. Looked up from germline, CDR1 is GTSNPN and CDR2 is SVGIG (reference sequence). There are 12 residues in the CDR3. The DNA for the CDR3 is TGTGCCTGGAGTGTGACACGCGGTGAAGCTTTCTTT. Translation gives CAWSVTRGEAFF.

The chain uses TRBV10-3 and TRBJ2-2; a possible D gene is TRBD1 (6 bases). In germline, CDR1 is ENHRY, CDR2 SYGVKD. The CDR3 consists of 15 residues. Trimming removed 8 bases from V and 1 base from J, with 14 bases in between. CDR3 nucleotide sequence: TGTGCCATCCGGGACCGGACAGTGAACACCGGGGAGCTGTTTTTT. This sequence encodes CAIRDRTVNTGELFF.

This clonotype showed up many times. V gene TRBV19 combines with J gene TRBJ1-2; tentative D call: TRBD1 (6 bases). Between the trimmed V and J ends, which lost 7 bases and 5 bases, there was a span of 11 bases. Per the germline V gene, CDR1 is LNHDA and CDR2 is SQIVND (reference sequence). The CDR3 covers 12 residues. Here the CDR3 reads CASTEGGYGYTF. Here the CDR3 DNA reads TGTGCCAGTACCGAAGGGGGATATGGCTACACCTTC.

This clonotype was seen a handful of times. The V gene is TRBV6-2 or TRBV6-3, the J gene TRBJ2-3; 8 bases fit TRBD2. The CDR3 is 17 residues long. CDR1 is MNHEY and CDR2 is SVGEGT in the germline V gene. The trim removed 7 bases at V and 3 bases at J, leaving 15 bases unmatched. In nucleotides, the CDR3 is TGTGCCAGCAAGGTTTGGCGAGCGGGAGATTCTACAGATACGCAGTATTTT. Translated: CASKVWRAGDSTDTQYF.

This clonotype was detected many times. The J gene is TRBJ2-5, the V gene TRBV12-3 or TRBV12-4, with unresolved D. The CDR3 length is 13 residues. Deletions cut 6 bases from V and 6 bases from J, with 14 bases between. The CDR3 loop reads CASSPASPKTQYF. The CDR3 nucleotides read TGTGCCAGCAGCCCCGCCTCCCCGAAGACCCAGTACTTC.

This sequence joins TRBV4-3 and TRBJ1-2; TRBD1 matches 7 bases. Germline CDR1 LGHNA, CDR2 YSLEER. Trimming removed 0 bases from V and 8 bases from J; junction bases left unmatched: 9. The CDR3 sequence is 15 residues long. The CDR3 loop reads CASSQEGTVPSGYTF. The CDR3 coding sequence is TGCGCCAGCAGCCAAGAAGGGACAGTCCCCAGCGGCTACACCTTC.